A single sample gave rise to the 32 T cell receptor beta chains below, sequenced in a study of vaccination and CD4 T cells after COVID-19. These receptors' antigens are unknown. Regarding treatment: roughly 11-day PBMC culture with coronavirus spike peptide pools or control peptides (ViraFEST assay). Sequencing of DNA taken from cultured CD4+ T cells relied on the Oncomine TCR Beta short-read assay. Each CDR3 protein gets one entry after TCRdb re-called the PCR reads with MiXCR. The sample contains several thousand distinct CDR3 sequences, approximately 17% of which appear only once. Sequenced input: CD4+ T cells from blood, cultured in vitro. The receptors were gathered from a human donor who had recovered from COVID-19.

This chain links TRBV28 with TRBJ2-1; the D gene is possibly TRBD2 (6 bases). V was pared by 8 bases and J by 6 bases, with 14 bases between. The CDR3 contains 13 residues. The germline V gene has CDR1 MDHEN and CDR2 SYDVKM. CDR3 DNA sequence: TGTGCCAGCGATACCGGGACTGTCAATGAGCAGTTCTTC. It is translated as CASDTGTVNEQFF.

V gene TRBV6-5 combines with J gene TRBJ1-2, with D possibly matching TRBD1 (5 bases). Germline CDR1 is MNHEY and CDR2 is SVGAGI. The CDR3 length is 14 residues. V was cut by 3 bases and J by 6 bases, with 14 bases left in between. CDR3 sequence (DNA): TGTGCCAGCAGTTATAATGGCAGGGTCCATGGCTACACCTTC. Its translation is CASSYNGRVHGYTF.

This clonotype was counted only a few times. The rearrangement uses TRBV5-1 and TRBJ1-5; D gene ambiguous. Germline V CDR1 and CDR2: SGHRS, YFSETQ. This CDR3 contains 15 residues. V lost 6 bases and J lost 2, with 15 bases in between. The CDR3 DNA sequence: TGCGCCAGCACTTTTAACGGGGAGCGCAATCAGCCCCAGCATTTT. The encoded protein is CASTFNGERNQPQHF.

This clonotype was observed a few times. This chain links TRBV11-1 with TRBJ2-1; 15 bases fit TRBD2. The CDR3 has 15 residues. The junction had 5 bases not matched to a gene; V was cut back by 4 bases and J by 10 bases. Per the germline V gene, CDR1 is SGHAT and CDR2 is FQDESV (reference sequence). CDR3 sequence reads: CASSSGLAGGREQFF. Here the CDR3 DNA reads TGTGCCAGCAGCTCCGGACTAGCGGGGGGGCGCGAGCAGTTCTTC.

This clonotype is classed as large. The chain joins TRBV12-3 or TRBV12-4 to TRBJ1-2; 10 nucleotides line up with TRBD1. The CDR3 is 14 amino acids. Trimming at V came to 3 bases and at J to 6 bases, leaving 4 bases not matched to a gene. CDR3 residues: CASSFGTGVNGYTF. The CDR3, as DNA: TGTGCCAGCAGTTTCGGGACAGGGGTAAATGGCTACACCTTC.

The table lists this clonotype with a few counts. The genes are TRBV27 and TRBJ1-1; tentatively, D is TRBD1 (5 bases). Between the trimmed V and J ends, which lost 5 bases and 5 bases, there was a span of 15 bases. In germline, CDR1 is MNHEY, CDR2 SMNVEV (reference sequence). The CDR3 is 14 amino acids. The CDR3 nucleotides read TGTGCCAGCAGTCCGTGGTCGGGGGGAACTGAAGCTTTCTTT. As protein: CASSPWSGGTEAFF.

There are a few counts of this clonotype. The CDR3 DNA reads TGTGCCAGCAGTGAAGCGCTTGTCGGAAACACCATATATTTT. This gives the protein CASSEALVGNTIYF. This chain links TRBV2 with TRBJ1-3; unclear D gene. Germline CDR1 is SNHLY and CDR2 is FYNNEI. The germline V and J ends were trimmed by 0 bases and 4 bases, with 7 bases remaining between them. This CDR3 contains 14 residues.

This chain joins TRBV6-1 and TRBJ2-7; 10 nucleotides align to TRBD2. The germline gives CDR1 MNHNS, CDR2 SASEGT. The CDR3 contains 17 residues. V lost 4 bases, J lost 2 bases, and 11 bases stayed unmatched. CDR3 loop: CASSVSQASGGPYEQYF. As DNA, the CDR3 is TGTGCCAGCAGTGTAAGTCAGGCTAGCGGGGGACCCTACGAGCAGTACTTC.

The table lists this clonotype with a few counts. This chain uses TRBV7-9 with TRBJ2-1, with TRBD2 matching 12 bases. This CDR3 is 19 amino acids long. Germline V lookup: CDR1 SEHNR, CDR2 FQNEAQ (reference sequence). V was pared by 2 bases and J by 4 bases, with 12 bases of the junction left unmatched. CDR3: CASSLRRTSGTRQYNEQFF. In nucleotides, the CDR3 is TGTGCCAGCAGCTTACGACGGACTAGCGGGACCCGGCAATACAATGAGCAGTTCTTC.

The rearrangement joins TRBV5-8 to TRBJ2-7, with unresolved D. The V and J ends lost 2 bases and 1 base respectively, with 4 bases between them. Germline CDR1 SGHTS, CDR2 YDEGEE. CDR3 length: 12 amino acids. The CDR3 DNA follows: TGTGCCAGCAGCTTCACATCCTACGAGCAGTACTTC. This gives the protein CASSFTSYEQYF.

This clonotype was found a few times. The chain recombines TRBV19 with TRBJ1-2, with D maybe TRBD1 (5 bases). The CDR3 runs to 16 residues. V was clipped by 2 bases and J by 1 base, with 14 bases between them. Germline V CDR1 and CDR2: LNHDA, SQIVND (reference sequence). The CDR3 protein is CASSIPGTLDNYGYTF. The CDR3 DNA is TGTGCCAGTAGTATACCCGGGACGTTAGATAACTATGGCTACACCTTC.

This clonotype was seen a few times. The chain has TRBV12-3 or TRBV12-4 and TRBJ1-6; D remains unclear. The CDR3 has 13 residues. Between the trimmed V and J ends, which lost 8 bases and 3 bases, there was a span of 8 bases. The CDR3 DNA follows: TGTGCCAGCCAAGACGGCTATAATTCACCCCTCCACTTT. Its translation: CASQDGYNSPLHF.

V usage is TRBV2 and J usage is TRBJ2-5; no reliable D call. The CDR3 spans 14 residues. V dropped 0 bases and J dropped 5 bases, with 10 bases sitting between them. Germline lookup yields CDR1 SNHLY and CDR2 FYNNEI. The CDR3 DNA reads TGTGCCAGCAGTGAAGCGTGGCAGGTGGAGACCCAGTACTTC. It specifies CASSEAWQVETQYF.

This clonotype was observed a few times. The chain joins TRBV12-3 or TRBV12-4 to TRBJ1-5; no clear D. The CDR3 covers 16 residues. Trimming cost V 4 bases and J 2 bases, with 15 bases left between them. The CDR3 sequence: CASSSSREFGNQPQHF. For the CDR3, the DNA is TGTGCCAGCAGTTCCTCGCGGGAGTTCGGCAATCAGCCCCAGCATTTT.

By share, this clonotype ranks as medium-sized (0.01 to 0.1%). The chain uses TRBV2 and TRBJ1-2; D not resolved. Trimming removed 6 bases at V and 4 bases at J, with 15 bases between. The CDR3 is 14 amino acids. The germline gives CDR1 SNHLY, CDR2 FYNNEI. CDR3 bases: TGTGCCAGCAGCCAGGACCCTAAGGGCTATGGCTACACCTTC. It codes for CASSQDPKGYGYTF.

Judged by abundance, this clonotype is medium-sized. The CDR3 coding sequence is TGTGCCAGCTCAACAGGGTCCCAAGAGACCCAGTACTTC. Protein product: CASSTGSQETQYF. V gene TRBV12-3 or TRBV12-4 combines with J gene TRBJ2-5, with TRBD1 as a possible D gene (6 bases). The CDR3 consists of 13 residues. V lost 8 bases to trimming and J lost 1 base, with 11 bases between them.

The chain employs TRBV25-1 and TRBJ1-6; 11 positions agree with TRBD1. Trimming cost V 2 bases and J 7 bases; bases outside gene matches: 7. The length of the CDR3 is 17 residues. Germline values: CDR1 MGHDK, CDR2 SYGVNS. Here the CDR3 reads CASSEGGTGGRNSPLHF. In nucleotides, the CDR3 is TGTGCCAGCAGTGAAGGGGGGACAGGGGGGAGGAATTCACCCCTCCACTTT. Full variable domain (rest looked up from reference TRBV25-1 and TRBJ1-6): EADIYQTPRYLVIGTGKKITLECSQTMGHDKMYWYQQDPGMELHLIHYSYGVNSTEKGDLSSESTVSRIRTEHFPLTLESARPSHTSQYLCASSEGGTGGRNSPLHFGNGTRLTVT.

By frequency in the sample, this clonotype is large (0.1 to 1%). The genes are TRBV6-1 and TRBJ1-2; maybe TRBD1 (6 bases). V lost 5 bases, J lost 5 bases, and 12 bases lay in between. Looked up from germline, CDR1 is MNHNS and CDR2 is SASEGT. The CDR3 is 13 amino acids. As DNA, the CDR3 is TGTGCCAGCAGTCGCGGACAGATATATGGCTACACCTTC. Translated: CASSRGQIYGYTF.

The gene calls are TRBV12-3 or TRBV12-4 and TRBJ1-5; D perhaps matches TRBD1 (5 bases). Trimming stripped 1 base from V and 4 bases from J, with 11 bases between. The CDR3 contains 15 residues. Written as DNA, the CDR3 is TGTGCCAGCAGTTTAGAGGCGGGGGGGAATCAGCCCCAGCATTTT. Its translation is CASSLEAGGNQPQHF.

This clonotype counts as medium-sized. The chain links TRBV7-8 to TRBJ1-2; 9 bases align to TRBD1. Germline V lookup: CDR1 SGHVS, CDR2 FQNEAQ. V lost 5 bases, J lost 6 bases, and 7 bases stayed unmatched. The CDR3 loop spans 14 amino acids. In nucleotides, the CDR3 is TGTGCCAGCAGCCTAACCCGACAGGGGGATGGCTACACCTTC. As protein: CASSLTRQGDGYTF.

The chain joins TRBV2 to TRBJ1-4; a weak D match, TRBD1 (5 bases). The CDR3 has 17 residues. Germline CDR1 is SNHLY and CDR2 is FYNNEI. V was trimmed by 7 bases and J by 8 bases, leaving 26 bases between them. The CDR3 DNA follows: TGTGCCAGCACTCCTCTTGTCGGGACGGTGTTGGTCGAAAAACTGTTTTTT. Translation: CASTPLVGTVLVEKLFF.

The J gene is TRBJ1-2, the V gene TRBV30, with D possibly TRBD1 on 5 matching bases. The CDR3 runs to 14 residues. The V end was cut by 2 bases, the J end by 6 bases, with 16 bases between. Germline-derived CDR1 and CDR2 are GTSNPN and SVGIG (reference sequence). CDR3 residues: CAWSPRGFPDGYTF. The CDR3 bases are TGTGCCTGGAGTCCAAGGGGCTTCCCGGATGGCTACACCTTC. Together with reference TRBV30 and TRBJ1-2, the CDR3 gives the full variable domain: SQTIHQWPATLVQPVGSPLSLECTVEGTSNPNLYWYRQAAGRGLQLLFYSVGIGQISSEVPQNLSASRPQDRQFILSSKKLLLSDSGFYLCAWSPRGFPDGYTFGSGTRLTVV.

By share of the sample, this clonotype is medium-sized. This chain links TRBV20-1 with TRBJ1-1; D may be TRBD1 (6 bases). V lost 1 base and J 4 bases, leaving 10 bases between the germline ends. The CDR3 sequence is 13 residues long. Germline assignment: CDR1 DFQATT and CDR2 SNEGSKA (reference sequence). Here the CDR3 reads CSARVGGRTEAFF. CDR3 in DNA: TGCAGTGCTAGAGTTGGGGGGCGCACTGAAGCTTTCTTT.

By share, this clonotype ranks as medium-sized. V and J are TRBV19 and TRBJ1-5; possibly TRBD1 for D (5 bases). This CDR3 is built from 13 residues. Germline CDR1 LNHDA, CDR2 SQIVND (reference sequence). Trimming pared 7 bases from V and 7 bases from J, leaving 14 bases between. The CDR3 region is CASTTGPRQPQHF. The CDR3 nucleotides are TGTGCCAGTACTACGGGGCCCCGGCAGCCCCAGCATTTT.

By share, this clonotype counts as medium-sized. The rearrangement uses TRBV11-2 and TRBJ2-7; the match to TRBD1 covers 7 bases. With V trimmed by 5 bases and J by 3 bases, 7 bases remained unmatched. CDR1 and CDR2 from the germline V gene are SGHAT and FQNNGV. The CDR3 has 14 amino acids. This CDR3 is CASSLQTGNYEQYF. DNA of the CDR3: TGTGCCAGCAGCCTCCAGACAGGGAACTACGAGCAGTACTTC.

The CDR3 loop reads CASSPLGSRAFF. The CDR3, as DNA: TGTGCCAGCAGCCCCCTAGGGAGTAGAGCTTTCTTT. The J gene is TRBJ1-1, the V gene TRBV27; no reliable D call. The germline gives CDR1 MNHEY, CDR2 SMNVEV (reference sequence). With 6 bases removed from V and 10 bases from J, the gap between germline ends came to 15 bases. The CDR3 totals 12 residues.

This clonotype is termed medium-sized. The rearrangement links TRBV7-2 to TRBJ1-2; D not certain. This CDR3 has 14 amino acids. From germline, CDR1 is SGHTA and CDR2 FQGNSA. V was cut by 1 base and J by 0 bases, with 6 bases left in between. CDR3 bases: TGTGCCAGCAGCTTAGACAGCGCTAACTATGGCTACACCTTC. The encoded protein is CASSLDSANYGYTF.

This clonotype is labeled medium-sized. This chain joins TRBV6-1 and TRBJ2-7; D is uncertain. Germline values: CDR1 MNHNS, CDR2 SASEGT. The CDR3 is 13 residues long. V lost 6 bases and J 2 bases, leaving 11 bases between the germline ends. The CDR3 DNA reads as TGTGCCAGCAGAATGGACGGAACCTACGAGCAGTACTTC. Amino acids: CASRMDGTYEQYF.

In the case of this clonotype: This may come from a read error, since a much larger clone is one base off. The CDR3 is CAWSQQGSNGYTF. CDR3 nucleotide sequence: TGTGCCTGGAGCCAGCAGGGATCGAATGGCTACACCTTC. This chain uses TRBV30 with TRBJ1-2; possible D gene TRBD1, 5 bases. The CDR3 runs 13 residues. In germline, CDR1 is GTSNPN, CDR2 SVGIG (reference sequence). Between the trimmed V and J ends, which lost 3 bases and 6 bases, there was a span of 14 bases.

Remarks on this clonotype: One end of the junction varies from germline; a read error may be responsible. The V call is TRBV12-3 or TRBV12-4, the J call TRBJ1-1, with TRBD1 as a possible D gene (6 bases). This CDR3 has 15 residues. Here the CDR3 reads CAGSFRGAQSTEAFF. For the CDR3, the DNA is TGTGCCGGCAGTTTTCGGGGGGCGCAGAGCACTGAAGCTTTCTTT.

Points on this clonotype: A much larger clone is a single base away; this may be a read error. The gene calls are TRBV20-1 and TRBJ2-1; tentatively, D is TRBD2 (7 bases). This CDR3 is built from 14 residues. Trimming took off 2 bases at V and 9 bases at J, with 17 bases between the two ends. Germline V gene sequence: CDR1 DFQATT, CDR2 SNEGSKA (reference sequence). The CDR3 DNA reads as TGCAGTGCTAGATTGAGGGGGGGCCTCATTGAGCAGTTCTTC. It translates to CSARLRGGLIEQFF.

The chain joins TRBV6-2 or TRBV6-3 to TRBJ2-6; 11 bases agree with TRBD2. V shed 6 bases, J shed 2 bases, and the junction held 6 bases outside the gene matches. The CDR3 is 17 amino acids. CDR1 MNHEY and CDR2 SVGEGT come from the germline V gene. CDR3 sequence (DNA): TGTGCCAGCAGCCCGACTAGCGGGGTCCCTGGGGCCAACGTCCTGACTTTC. This sequence encodes CASSPTSGVPGANVLTF.